Listed here are 5 T cell receptor beta chains from one sample, sequenced in a study of blood T cell repertoires in COVID-19. Assay: immunoSEQ multiplex PCR; the TCRdb copy retains only in-frame clones and omits some. The repertoire holds over 90,000 clones, with more than 85% as singletons. The material sequenced was peripheral blood. The receptors here all came from a man between 18 and 29 years old with acute or convalescent COVID-19.

The table lists this clone with a count of one. The sample holds other DNA sequences that translate to the same CDR3. V gene TRBV27 combines with J gene TRBJ2-7; 8 bases are shared with TRBD1. V shed 5 bases and J 1 base; nucleotides not matched to a gene: 4. The CDR3 length is 14 residues. Germline CDR1 is MNHEY and CDR2 is SMNVEV (reference sequence). CDR3 in amino acids: CASSLGQGSYEQYF. CDR3 nucleotides: TGTGCCAGCAGTCTAGGACAGGGATCCTACGAGCAGTACTTC.

This clone has just one count. The chain joins TRBV18 to TRBJ2-3; the match to TRBD2 covers 7 bases. CDR1 and CDR2 (germline): KGHSH, LQKENI. CDR3 length: 15 amino acids. Trimming at V came to 1 base and at J to 1 base, leaving 2 bases not matched to a gene. CDR3 protein: CASSPQRGGTDTQYF. Written as DNA, the CDR3 is TGTGCCAGCTCACCACAACGGGGGGGCACAGATACGCAGTATTTT.

The rearrangement joins TRBV3-1 (or the pseudogene TRBV3-2) to TRBJ2-7; D is possibly TRBD1 (6 bases). CDR3 length: 15 amino acids. Germline V lookup: CDR1 LGHDT, CDR2 YNNKEL (reference sequence). V shed 1 base and J shed 4 bases, with 14 bases lying between them. Written as DNA, the CDR3 is TGTGCCAGCAGCCAAGGCCCGGGACAAGTTTACGAGCAGTACTTC. Amino acid sequence: CASSQGPGQVYEQYF.

The chain carries TRBV2 and TRBJ1-5; D gene ambiguous. The germline V gene encodes CDR1 SNHLY and CDR2 FYNNEI. The CDR3 length is 14 residues. The V end was cut by 3 bases, the J end by 4 bases, with 10 bases between. CDR3 sequence (DNA): TGTGCCAGCAGTGAGTTAGGAGGAAATCAGCCCCAGCATTTT. It yields the protein CASSELGGNQPQHF.

This rearrangement joins TRBV9 to TRBJ2-5; 9 bases are a match to TRBD1. The CDR3 spans 14 residues. CDR1 and CDR2 from the germline V gene are SGDLS and YYNGEE. Trimming took 0 bases from V and 5 from J; bases not matched to a gene: 2. The CDR3 DNA follows: TGTGCCAGCAGCGTAGCGACAGGGGGGGAGACCCAGTACTTC. The encoded protein is CASSVATGGETQYF.